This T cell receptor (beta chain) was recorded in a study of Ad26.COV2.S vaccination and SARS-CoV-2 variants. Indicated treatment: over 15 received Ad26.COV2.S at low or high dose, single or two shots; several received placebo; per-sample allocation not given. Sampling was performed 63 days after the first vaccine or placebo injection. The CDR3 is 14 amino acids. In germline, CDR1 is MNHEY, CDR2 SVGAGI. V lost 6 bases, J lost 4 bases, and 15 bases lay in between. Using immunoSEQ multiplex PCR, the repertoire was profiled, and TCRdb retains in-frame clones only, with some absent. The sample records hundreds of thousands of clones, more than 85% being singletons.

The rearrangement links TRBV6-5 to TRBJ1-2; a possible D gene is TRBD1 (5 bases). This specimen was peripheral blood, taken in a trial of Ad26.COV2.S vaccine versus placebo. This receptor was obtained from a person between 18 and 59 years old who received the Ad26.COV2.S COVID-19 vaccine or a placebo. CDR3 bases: TGTGCCAGCAGGACCCCGGGGCCCCCCTATGGCTACACCTTC. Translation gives CASRTPGPPYGYTF.